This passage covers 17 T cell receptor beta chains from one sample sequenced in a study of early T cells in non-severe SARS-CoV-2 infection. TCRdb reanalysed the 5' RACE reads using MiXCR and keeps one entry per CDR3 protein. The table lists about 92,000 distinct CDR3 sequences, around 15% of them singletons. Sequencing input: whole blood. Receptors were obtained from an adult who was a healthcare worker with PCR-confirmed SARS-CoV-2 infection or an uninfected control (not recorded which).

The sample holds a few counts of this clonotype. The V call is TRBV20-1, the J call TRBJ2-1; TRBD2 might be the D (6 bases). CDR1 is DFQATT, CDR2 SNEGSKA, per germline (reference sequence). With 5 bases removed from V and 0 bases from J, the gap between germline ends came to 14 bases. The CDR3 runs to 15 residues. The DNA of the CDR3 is TGCAGTGCTGACGGAGGGCCGAGCTCCTACAATGAGCAGTTCTTC. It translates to CSADGGPSSYNEQFF.

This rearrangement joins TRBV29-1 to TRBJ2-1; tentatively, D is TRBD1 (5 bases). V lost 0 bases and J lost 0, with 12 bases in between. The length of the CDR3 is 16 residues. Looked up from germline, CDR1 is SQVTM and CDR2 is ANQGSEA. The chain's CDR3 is CSVEESSGYSYNEQFF. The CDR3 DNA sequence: TGCAGCGTTGAAGAGTCGTCAGGGTACTCCTACAATGAGCAGTTCTTC.

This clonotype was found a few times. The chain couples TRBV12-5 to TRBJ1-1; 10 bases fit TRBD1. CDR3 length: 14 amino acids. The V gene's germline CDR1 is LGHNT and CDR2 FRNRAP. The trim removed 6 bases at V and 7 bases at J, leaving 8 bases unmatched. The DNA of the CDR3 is TGTGCTAGTGGCCCCGGGACAGGGGCGATTGAAGCTTTCTTT. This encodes CASGPGTGAIEAFF.

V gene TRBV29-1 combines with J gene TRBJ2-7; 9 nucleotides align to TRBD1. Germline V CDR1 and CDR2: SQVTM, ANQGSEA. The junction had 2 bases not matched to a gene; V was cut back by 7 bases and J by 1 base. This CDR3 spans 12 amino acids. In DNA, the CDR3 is TGCAGCGCCGGGACAGGGTCCTACGAGCAGTACTTC. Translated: CSAGTGSYEQYF.

The CDR3, as DNA: TGTGCCAGCAGCGCTGGACAGGGGCTATCGGATACGCAGTATTTT. Protein: CASSAGQGLSDTQYF. The chain employs TRBV9 and TRBJ2-3; 9 bases fit TRBD1. Per germline, CDR1 SGDLS and CDR2 YYNGEE. With 3 bases clipped from V and 6 bases from J, the junction kept 8 bases outside the gene matches. CDR3 size: 15 residues.

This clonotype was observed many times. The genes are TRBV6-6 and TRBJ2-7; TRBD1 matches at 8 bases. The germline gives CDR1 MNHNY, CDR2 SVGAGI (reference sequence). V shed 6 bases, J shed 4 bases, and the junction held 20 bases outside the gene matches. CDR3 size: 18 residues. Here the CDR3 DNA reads TGTGCCAGCAGCCTACCGTTGGTCGCCGAGACAGGGGAATACGAGCAGTACTTC. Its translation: CASSLPLVAETGEYEQYF.

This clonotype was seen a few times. CDR3 protein: CASSPGQGGNQPQHF. The CDR3, as DNA: TGTGCCAGCAGCCCAGGACAGGGAGGCAATCAGCCCCAGCATTTT. The rearrangement joins TRBV7-2 to TRBJ1-5, with TRBD1 identical over 8 bases. V shed 5 bases and J 2 bases; nucleotides not matched to a gene: 5. Germline lookup yields CDR1 SGHTA and CDR2 FQGNSA. The CDR3 has 15 amino acids.

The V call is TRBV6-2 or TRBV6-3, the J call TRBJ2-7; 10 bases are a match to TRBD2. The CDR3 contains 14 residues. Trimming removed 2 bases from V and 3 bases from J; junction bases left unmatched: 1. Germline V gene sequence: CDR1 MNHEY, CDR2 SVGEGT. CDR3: CASSYGTSVYEQYF. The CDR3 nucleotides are TGTGCCAGCAGTTACGGGACTAGCGTCTACGAGCAGTACTTC.

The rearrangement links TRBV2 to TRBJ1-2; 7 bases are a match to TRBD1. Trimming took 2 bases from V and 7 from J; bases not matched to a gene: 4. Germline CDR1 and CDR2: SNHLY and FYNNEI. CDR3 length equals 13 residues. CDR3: CASSEQGEGGYTF. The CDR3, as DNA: TGTGCCAGCAGTGAACAGGGGGAGGGTGGCTACACCTTC.

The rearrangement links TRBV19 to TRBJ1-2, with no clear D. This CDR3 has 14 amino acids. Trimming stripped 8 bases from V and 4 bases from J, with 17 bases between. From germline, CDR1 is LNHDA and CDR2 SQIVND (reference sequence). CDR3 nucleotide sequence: TGTGCCAGTCGTACACCCCCGGACCCCTATGGCTACACCTTC. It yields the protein CASRTPPDPYGYTF.

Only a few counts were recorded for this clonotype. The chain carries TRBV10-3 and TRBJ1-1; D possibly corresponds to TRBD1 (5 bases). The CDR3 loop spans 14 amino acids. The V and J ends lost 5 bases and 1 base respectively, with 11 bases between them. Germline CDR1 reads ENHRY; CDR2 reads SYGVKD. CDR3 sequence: CAISNRQGNTEAFF. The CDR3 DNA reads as TGTGCCATCAGTAATAGGCAGGGGAACACTGAAGCTTTCTTT.

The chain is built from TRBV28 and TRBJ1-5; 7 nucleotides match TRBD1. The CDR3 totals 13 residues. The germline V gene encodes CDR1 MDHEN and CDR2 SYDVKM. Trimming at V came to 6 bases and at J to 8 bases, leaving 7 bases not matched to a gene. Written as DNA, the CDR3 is TGTGCCAGCAGGCCACAGGGGTGGGAGCCCCAGCATTTT. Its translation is CASRPQGWEPQHF. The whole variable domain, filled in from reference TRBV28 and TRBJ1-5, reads DVKVTQSSRYLVKRTGEKVFLECVQDMDHENMFWYRQDPGLGLRLIYFSYDVKMKEKGDIPEGYSVSREKKERFSLILESASTNQTSMYLCASRPQGWEPQHFGDGTRLSIL.

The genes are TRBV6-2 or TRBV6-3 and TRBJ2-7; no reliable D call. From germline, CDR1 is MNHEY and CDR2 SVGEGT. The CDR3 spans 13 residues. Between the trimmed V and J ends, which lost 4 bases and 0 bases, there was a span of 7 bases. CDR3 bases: TGTGCCAGCAGTTCCTACGCCTCCTACGAGCAGTACTTC. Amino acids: CASSSYASYEQYF.

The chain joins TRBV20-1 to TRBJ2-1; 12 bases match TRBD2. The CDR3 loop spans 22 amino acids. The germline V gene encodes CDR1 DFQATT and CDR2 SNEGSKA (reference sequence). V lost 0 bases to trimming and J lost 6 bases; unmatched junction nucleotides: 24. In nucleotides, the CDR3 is TGCAGTGCTAGAGATCATCTAGCGGGAGGGCCGATTCGGCGAGGATTAACCAATGAGCAGTTCTTC. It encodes CSARDHLAGGPIRRGLTNEQFF.

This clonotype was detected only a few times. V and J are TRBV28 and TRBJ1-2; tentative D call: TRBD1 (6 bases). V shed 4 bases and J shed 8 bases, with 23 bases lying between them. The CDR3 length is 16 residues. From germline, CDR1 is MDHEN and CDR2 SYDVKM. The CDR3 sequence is CASSSLMTGQKWGYTF. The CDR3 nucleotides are TGTGCCAGCAGTTCGCTGATGACCGGACAGAAATGGGGCTACACCTTC.

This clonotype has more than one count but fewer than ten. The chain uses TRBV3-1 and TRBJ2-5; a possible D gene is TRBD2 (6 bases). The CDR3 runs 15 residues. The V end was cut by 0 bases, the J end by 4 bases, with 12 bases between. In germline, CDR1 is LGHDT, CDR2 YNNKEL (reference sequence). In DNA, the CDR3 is TGTGCCAGCAGCCAAGATCCCGGGACTTCAGAGACCCAGTACTTC. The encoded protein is CASSQDPGTSETQYF.

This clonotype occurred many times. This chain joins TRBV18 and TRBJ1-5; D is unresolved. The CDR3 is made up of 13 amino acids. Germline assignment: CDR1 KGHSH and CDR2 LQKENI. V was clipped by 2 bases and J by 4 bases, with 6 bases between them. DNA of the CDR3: TGTGCCAGCTCACCAACGGGGAATCAGCCCCAGCATTTT. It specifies CASSPTGNQPQHF.